Presented here are 19 T cell receptor beta chains from one specimen sequenced in a study of blood T cell repertoires in COVID-19. The table came from immunoSEQ multiplex PCR; TCRdb's copy has only in-frame clones and leaves some out. The sample has over 150,000 clones; roughly 88% are singletons. The sequenced material came from peripheral blood. All receptors come from a woman in her 40s with COVID-19, enrolled during active disease.

The chain is built from TRBV7-9 and TRBJ2-7; TRBD1 matches at 10 bases. Germline CDR1 SEHNR, CDR2 FQNEAQ (reference sequence). The CDR3 has 17 amino acids. The V and J ends lost 5 bases and 5 bases, in that order; junction bases with no gene match: 15. CDR3 sequence (DNA): TGTGCCAGCAGCCCAGTCACCGGGACAGGGGAAGCCGACGAGCAGTACTTC. The encoded protein is CASSPVTGTGEADEQYF.

The CDR3 DNA sequence: TGTGCCAGCAATGTCCTGAGGGGGGGCAATGAGCAGTTCTTC. Protein sequence: CASNVLRGGNEQFF. The chain has TRBV13 and TRBJ2-1; D possibly corresponds to TRBD2 (7 bases). V was pared by 7 bases and J by 6 bases, with 16 bases between. Germline CDR1 reads PRHDT; CDR2 reads FYEKMQ (reference sequence). The CDR3 has 14 residues.

The rearrangement joins TRBV7-9 to TRBJ1-1; D unresolved. Trimming took off 0 bases at V and 1 base at J, with 9 bases between the two ends. The CDR3 runs to 15 residues. Per germline, CDR1 SEHNR and CDR2 FQNEAQ (reference sequence). This chain's CDR3 is CASSLAWSPNTEAFF. The CDR3 region has the DNA TGTGCCAGCAGCTTAGCTTGGAGTCCGAACACTGAAGCTTTCTTT.

The gene calls are TRBV28 and TRBJ1-5, with TRBD1 matching over 10 bases. Trimming took 7 bases from V and 2 from J; bases not matched to a gene: 5. CDR1 MDHEN and CDR2 SYDVKM come from the germline V gene. The CDR3 has 15 residues. The DNA for the CDR3 is TGTGCCAGCACATGGACAGGGGGAGGCAATCAGCCCCAGCATTTT. This codes for CASTWTGGGNQPQHF.

This clone occurred a few times. This chain connects TRBV5-1 to TRBJ1-2, with 7 bases that match TRBD1. V gave up 4 bases and J gave up 5 bases; unmatched junction bases: 8. The V gene's germline CDR1 is SGHRS and CDR2 YFSETQ. This CDR3 comprises 14 residues. For the CDR3, the DNA is TGCGCCAGCAGCCCGCGTGGACAGGATTATGGCTACACCTTC. This sequence encodes CASSPRGQDYGYTF.

The rearrangement uses TRBV6-5 and TRBJ1-2, with 8 bases aligning to TRBD1. V was clipped by 2 bases and J by 6 bases; unmatched bases: 8. The CDR3 is 15 residues long. CDR1 and CDR2 from the germline V gene are MNHEY and SVGAGI. In DNA, the CDR3 is TGTGCCAGCAGTTACCGTCGACAGGGGAGTCATGGCTACACCTTC. This codes for CASSYRRQGSHGYTF.

The chain combines TRBV5-1 with TRBJ1-2; D not certain. The CDR3 loop spans 14 amino acids. Deletions cut 4 bases from V and 2 bases from J, with 12 bases between. CDR1 is SGHRS, CDR2 YFSETQ, per germline. CDR3 sequence reads: CASSTNEMNYGYTF. Here the CDR3 DNA reads TGCGCCAGCAGCACTAATGAGATGAACTATGGCTACACCTTC.

V and J are TRBV27 and TRBJ1-4, with 10 positions matching TRBD1. Looked up from germline, CDR1 is MNHEY and CDR2 is SMNVEV (reference sequence). V shed 2 bases, J shed 5 bases, and the junction held 11 bases outside the gene matches. The CDR3 is 18 residues long. The CDR3: CASSLGGTGEEKNEKLFF. CDR3 in DNA: TGTGCCAGCAGTTTAGGTGGGACAGGGGAGGAGAAAAATGAAAAACTGTTTTTT. Supplemented by reference TRBV27 and TRBJ1-4, the full variable domain reads EAQVTQNPRYLITVTGKKLTVTCSQNMNHEYMSWYRQDPGLGLRQIYYSMNVEVTDKGDVPEGYKVSRKEKRNFPLILESPSPNQTSLYFCASSLGGTGEEKNEKLFFGSGTQLSVL.

The chain carries TRBV7-9 and TRBJ1-2; D not certain. V was shortened by 5 bases and J by 8 bases, with 12 bases between the two germline ends. Per germline, CDR1 SEHNR and CDR2 FQNEAQ (reference sequence). The CDR3 loop spans 12 amino acids. The CDR3 reads CASSPLHRGYTF. The CDR3 nucleotides read TGTGCCAGCAGCCCTTTACACCGAGGCTACACCTTC.

The rearrangement uses TRBV9 and TRBJ1-1, with D possibly matching TRBD1 (6 bases). The CDR3 runs to 11 residues. Germline-derived CDR1 and CDR2 are SGDLS and YYNGEE. Between the trimmed V and J ends, which lost 3 bases and 8 bases, there was a span of 8 bases. CDR3 nucleotide sequence: TGTGCCAGCAGCGCCGGGACAGAAGCTTTCTTT. Its protein is CASSAGTEAFF.

The V and J genes are TRBV13 and TRBJ2-7, with TRBD1 identical over 11 bases. The CDR3 spans 15 residues. The germline V gene encodes CDR1 PRHDT and CDR2 FYEKMQ (reference sequence). The V segment lost 6 bases and the J segment 3 bases; nucleotides outside the gene matches: 7. In nucleotides, the CDR3 is TGTGCCAGCAGGCCGTGGGGACAGGGGGTCTACGAGCAGTACTTC. This gives the protein CASRPWGQGVYEQYF.

The gene calls are TRBV2 and TRBJ1-1, with a weak D call TRBD1 (5 bases). The germline CDR1 and CDR2 sequences are SNHLY and FYNNEI. The CDR3 length is 14 residues. V was trimmed by 6 bases and J by 4 bases, leaving 15 bases between them. CDR3 coding DNA: TGTGCCAGCAGCTTATCGAGCGGGGCCACTGAAGCTTTCTTT. It codes for CASSLSSGATEAFF.

V and J are TRBV19 and TRBJ2-7; 9 nucleotides align to TRBD1. After removal of 7 bases from V and 4 bases from J, the junction contained 5 bases not matched to a gene. Germline V lookup: CDR1 LNHDA, CDR2 SQIVND (reference sequence). This CDR3 is 13 amino acids long. CDR3 nucleotides: TGTGCCAGTAAAGGGACAGGGAGTTACGAGCAGTACTTC. This sequence encodes CASKGTGSYEQYF.

This chain joins TRBV5-8 and TRBJ2-5, with D perhaps TRBD1 (6 bases). The V end lost 0 bases, the J end lost 1 base, and 16 bases lay between the germline ends. The CDR3 loop spans 17 amino acids. Looked up from germline, CDR1 is SGHTS and CDR2 is YDEGEE. CDR3: CASSLGRTYRAQETQYF. The CDR3 DNA reads as TGTGCCAGCAGCTTGGGGAGGACCTACAGGGCCCAAGAGACCCAGTACTTC.

The chain couples TRBV19 to TRBJ2-2, with 9 bases lining up with TRBD2. Germline V gene sequence: CDR1 LNHDA, CDR2 SQIVND (reference sequence). The CDR3 is 15 amino acids. V lost 6 bases and J lost 4; bases outside the gene matches: 6. As DNA, the CDR3 is TGTGCCAGTAGCCCCGGACTAGCGAGCACCGGGGAGCTGTTTTTT. Translation: CASSPGLASTGELFF.

The chain links TRBV27 to TRBJ1-1; D gene ambiguous. Trimming removed 5 bases at V and 1 base at J, with 8 bases between. The CDR3 sequence is 13 residues long. Germline V gene data show CDR1 as MNHEY and CDR2 as SMNVEV (reference sequence). The CDR3 protein is CASSISANTEAFF. The DNA for the CDR3 is TGTGCCAGCAGTATCAGTGCGAACACTGAAGCTTTCTTT.

The chain has TRBV18 and TRBJ2-7, with D possibly TRBD1 on 6 matching bases. Germline lookup yields CDR1 KGHSH and CDR2 LQKENI. Trimming removed 7 bases from V and 3 bases from J, with 13 bases in between. The CDR3 runs to 13 residues. CDR3 bases: TGTGCCAGCTTGAGGGACAAAGGCTACGAGCAGTACTTC. Translating gives CASLRDKGYEQYF.

This sequence joins TRBV19 and TRBJ1-2; D is perhaps TRBD1 (5 bases). V was trimmed by 0 bases and J by 7 bases, leaving 12 bases between them. Germline V gives CDR1 LNHDA, CDR2 SQIVND (reference sequence). This CDR3 is 14 amino acids long. The CDR3 DNA follows: TGTGCCAGTAGTATAGATCGCCGGGGGATTGGCTACACCTTC. Amino acid sequence: CASSIDRRGIGYTF.

The chain employs TRBV7-2 and TRBJ2-2, with TRBD2 matching over 9 bases. The CDR3 sequence is 16 residues long. Germline V CDR1 and CDR2: SGHTA, FQGNSA. V shed 6 bases and J 1 base; nucleotides not matched to a gene: 6. The CDR3 region is CASSLRAGGNTGELFF. CDR3 bases: TGTGCCAGCAGTCTTAGAGCGGGGGGGAACACCGGGGAGCTGTTTTTT.